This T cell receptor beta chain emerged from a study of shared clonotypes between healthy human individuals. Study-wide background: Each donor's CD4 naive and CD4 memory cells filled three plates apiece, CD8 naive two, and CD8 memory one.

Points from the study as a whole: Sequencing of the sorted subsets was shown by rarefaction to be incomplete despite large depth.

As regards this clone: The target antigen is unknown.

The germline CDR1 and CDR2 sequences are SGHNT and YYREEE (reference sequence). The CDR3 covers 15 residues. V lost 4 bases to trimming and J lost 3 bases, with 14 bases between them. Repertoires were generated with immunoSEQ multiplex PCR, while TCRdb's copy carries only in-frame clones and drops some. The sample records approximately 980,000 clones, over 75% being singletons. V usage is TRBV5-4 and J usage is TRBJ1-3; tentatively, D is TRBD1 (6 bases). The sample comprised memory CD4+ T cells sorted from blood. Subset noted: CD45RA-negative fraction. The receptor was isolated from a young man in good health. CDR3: CASSTQQGGGNTIYF. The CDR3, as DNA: TGTGCCAGCAGCACACAACAGGGCGGTGGAAACACCATATATTTT. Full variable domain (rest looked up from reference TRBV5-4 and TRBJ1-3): ETGVTQSPTHLIKTRGQQVTLRCSSQSGHNTVSWYQQALGQGPQFIFQYYREEENGRGNFPPRFSGLQFPNYSSELNVNALELDDSALYLCASSTQQGGGNTIYFGEGSWLTVV.